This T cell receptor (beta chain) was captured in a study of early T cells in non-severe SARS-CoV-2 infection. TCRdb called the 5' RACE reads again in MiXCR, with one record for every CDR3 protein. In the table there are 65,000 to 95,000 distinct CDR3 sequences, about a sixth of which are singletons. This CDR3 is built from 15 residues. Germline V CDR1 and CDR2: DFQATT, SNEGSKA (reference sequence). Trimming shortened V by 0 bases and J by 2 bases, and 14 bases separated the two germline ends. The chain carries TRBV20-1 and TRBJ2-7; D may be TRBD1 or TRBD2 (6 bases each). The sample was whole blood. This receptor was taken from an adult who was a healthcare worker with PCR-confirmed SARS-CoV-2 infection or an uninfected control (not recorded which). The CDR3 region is CSARDRRRGTYEQYF. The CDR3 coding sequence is TGCAGTGCTAGAGATCGGCGGAGGGGGACCTACGAGCAGTACTTC.